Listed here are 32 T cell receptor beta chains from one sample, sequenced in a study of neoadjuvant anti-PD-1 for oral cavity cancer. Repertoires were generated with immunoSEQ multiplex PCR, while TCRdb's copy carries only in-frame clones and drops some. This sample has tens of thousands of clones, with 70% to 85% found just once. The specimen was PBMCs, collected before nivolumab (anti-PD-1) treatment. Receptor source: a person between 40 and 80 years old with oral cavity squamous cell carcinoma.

Here the CDR3 DNA reads TGTGCCAGCTCGACGGGAGTAGGGACCGGGGAGCTGTTTTTT. Translated: CASSTGVGTGELFF. The chain is built from TRBV7-3 and TRBJ2-2; maybe TRBD2 (6 bases). The germline gives CDR1 SGHTA, CDR2 FQGTGA. This CDR3 has 14 residues. V was trimmed by 8 bases and J by 5 bases, leaving 15 bases between them.

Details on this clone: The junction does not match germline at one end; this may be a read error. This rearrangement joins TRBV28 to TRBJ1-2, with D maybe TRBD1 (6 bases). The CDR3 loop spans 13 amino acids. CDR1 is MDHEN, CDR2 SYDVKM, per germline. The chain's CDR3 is CASSFLGQAGEFF. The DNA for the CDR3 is TGTGCCAGCAGTTTCCTCGGCCAGGCAGGGGAGTTCTTC.

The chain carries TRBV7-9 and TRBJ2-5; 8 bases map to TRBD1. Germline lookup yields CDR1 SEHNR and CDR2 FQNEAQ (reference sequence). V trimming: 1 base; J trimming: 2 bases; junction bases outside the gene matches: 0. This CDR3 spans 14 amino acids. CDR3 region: CASSLDRGQETQYF. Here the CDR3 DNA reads TGTGCCAGCAGCTTAGACAGGGGGCAAGAGACCCAGTACTTC.

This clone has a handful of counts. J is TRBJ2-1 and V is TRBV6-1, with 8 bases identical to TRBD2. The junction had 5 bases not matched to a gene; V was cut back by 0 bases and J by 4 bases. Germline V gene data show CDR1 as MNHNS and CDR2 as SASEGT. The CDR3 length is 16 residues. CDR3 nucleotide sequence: TGTGCCAGCAGTGAAGCGAATAGCGGGGTGTACAATGAGCAGTTCTTC. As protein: CASSEANSGVYNEQFF.

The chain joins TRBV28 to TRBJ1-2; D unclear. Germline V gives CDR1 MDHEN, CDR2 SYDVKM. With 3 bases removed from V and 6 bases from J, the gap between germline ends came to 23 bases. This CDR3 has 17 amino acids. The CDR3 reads CASSLVNRKGAWDGYTF. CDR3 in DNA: TGTGCCAGCAGTTTGGTGAACCGTAAGGGCGCTTGGGATGGCTACACCTTC.

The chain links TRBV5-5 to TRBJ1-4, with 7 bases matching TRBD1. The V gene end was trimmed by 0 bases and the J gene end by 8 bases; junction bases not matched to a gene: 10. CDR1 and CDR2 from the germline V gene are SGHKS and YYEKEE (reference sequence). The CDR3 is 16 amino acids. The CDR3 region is CASSLVAAGGGEKLFF. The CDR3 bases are TGTGCCAGCAGCTTGGTCGCAGCAGGGGGTGGCGAAAAACTGTTTTTT.

The CDR3 loop is CASGLSSYNSPLHF. The CDR3, as DNA: TGTGCCAGCGGATTGAGCTCCTATAATTCACCCCTCCACTTT. The rearrangement links TRBV19 to TRBJ1-6; D gene unclear. V lost 9 bases to trimming and J lost 0 bases, with 9 bases between them. CDR1 and CDR2 from the germline V gene are LNHDA and SQIVND (reference sequence). CDR3 length equals 14 residues.

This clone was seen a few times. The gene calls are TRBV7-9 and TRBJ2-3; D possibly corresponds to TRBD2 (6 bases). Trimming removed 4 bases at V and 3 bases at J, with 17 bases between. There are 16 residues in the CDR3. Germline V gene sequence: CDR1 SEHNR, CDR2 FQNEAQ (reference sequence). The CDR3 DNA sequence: TGTGCCAGCAGCTCGGGAGCGTACAGTGGGACAGATACGCAGTATTTT. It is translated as CASSSGAYSGTDTQYF.

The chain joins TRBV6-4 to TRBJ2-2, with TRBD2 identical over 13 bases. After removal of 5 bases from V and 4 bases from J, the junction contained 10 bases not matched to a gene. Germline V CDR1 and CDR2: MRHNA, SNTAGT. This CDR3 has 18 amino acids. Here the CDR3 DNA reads TGTGCCAGCAGTCCCGGACTAGCGGGAGTTGCAGCCACCGGGGAGCTGTTTTTT. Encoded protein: CASSPGLAGVAATGELFF.

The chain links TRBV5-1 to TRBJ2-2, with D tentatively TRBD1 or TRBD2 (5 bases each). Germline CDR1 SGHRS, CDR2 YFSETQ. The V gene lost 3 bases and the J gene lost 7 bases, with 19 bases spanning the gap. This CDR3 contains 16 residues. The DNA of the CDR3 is TGCGCCAGCAGCTCAAATTACGGGGCCCCCGGCGGGGAGCTGTTTTTT. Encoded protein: CASSSNYGAPGGELFF. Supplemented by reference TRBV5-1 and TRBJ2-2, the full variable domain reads KAGVTQTPRYLIKTRGQQVTLSCSPISGHRSVSWYQQTPGQGLQFLFEYFSETQRNKGNFPGRFSGRQFSNSRSEMNVSTLELGDSALYLCASSSNYGAPGGELFFGEGSRLTVL.

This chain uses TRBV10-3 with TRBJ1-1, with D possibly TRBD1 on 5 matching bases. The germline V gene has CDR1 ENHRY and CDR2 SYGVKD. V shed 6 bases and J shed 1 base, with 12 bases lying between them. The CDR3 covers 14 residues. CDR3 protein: CAISRAGENTEAFF. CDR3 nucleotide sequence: TGTGCCATCAGCCGGGCGGGGGAGAACACTGAAGCTTTCTTT.

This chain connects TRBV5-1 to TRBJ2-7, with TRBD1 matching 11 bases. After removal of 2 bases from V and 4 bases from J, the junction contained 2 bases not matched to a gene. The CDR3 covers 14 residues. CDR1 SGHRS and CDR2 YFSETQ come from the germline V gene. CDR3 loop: CASSFGTGGYEQYF. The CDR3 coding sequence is TGCGCCAGCAGCTTCGGGACAGGGGGATACGAGCAGTACTTC.

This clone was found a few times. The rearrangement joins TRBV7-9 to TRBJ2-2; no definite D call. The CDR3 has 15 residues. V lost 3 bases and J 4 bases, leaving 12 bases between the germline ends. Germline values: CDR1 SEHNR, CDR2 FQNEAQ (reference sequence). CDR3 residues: CASSFTSSSTGELFF. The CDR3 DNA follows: TGTGCCAGCAGCTTTACGTCATCCTCCACCGGGGAGCTGTTTTTT. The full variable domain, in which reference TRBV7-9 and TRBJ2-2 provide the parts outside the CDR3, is DTGVSQNPRHKITKRGQNVTFRCDPISEHNRLYWYRQTLGQGPEFLTYFQNEAQLEKSRLLSDRFSAERPKGSFSTLEIQRTEQGDSAMYLCASSFTSSSTGELFFGEGSRLTVL.

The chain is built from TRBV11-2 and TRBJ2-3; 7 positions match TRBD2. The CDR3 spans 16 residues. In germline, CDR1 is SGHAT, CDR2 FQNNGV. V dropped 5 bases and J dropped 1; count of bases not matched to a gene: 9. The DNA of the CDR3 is TGTGCCAGCAGCCTCCTTCTAGCGGCACGCACAGATACGCAGTATTTT. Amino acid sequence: CASSLLLAARTDTQYF.

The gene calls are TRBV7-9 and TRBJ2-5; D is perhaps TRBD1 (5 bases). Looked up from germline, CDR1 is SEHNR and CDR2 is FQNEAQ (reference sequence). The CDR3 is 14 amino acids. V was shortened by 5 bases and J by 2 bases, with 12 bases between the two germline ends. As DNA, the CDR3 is TGTGCCAGCAGCCTCAACACAGGACAAGAGACCCAGTACTTC. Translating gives CASSLNTGQETQYF. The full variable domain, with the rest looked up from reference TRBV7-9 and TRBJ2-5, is DTGVSQNPRHKITKRGQNVTFRCDPISEHNRLYWYRQTLGQGPEFLTYFQNEAQLEKSRLLSDRFSAERPKGSFSTLEIQRTEQGDSAMYLCASSLNTGQETQYFGPGTRLLVL.

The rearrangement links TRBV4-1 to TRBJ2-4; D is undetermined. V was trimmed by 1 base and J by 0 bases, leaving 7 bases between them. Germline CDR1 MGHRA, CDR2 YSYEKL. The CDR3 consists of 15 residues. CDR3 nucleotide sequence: TGCGCCAGCAGCCAAGTTTGGCTAGCCAAAAACATTCAGTACTTC. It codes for CASSQVWLAKNIQYF.

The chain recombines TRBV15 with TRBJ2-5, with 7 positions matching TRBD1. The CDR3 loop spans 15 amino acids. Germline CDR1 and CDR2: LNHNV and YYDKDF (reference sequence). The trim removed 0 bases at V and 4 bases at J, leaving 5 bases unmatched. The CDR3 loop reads CATSRDKGAGETQYF. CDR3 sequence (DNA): TGTGCCACCAGCAGAGATAAGGGGGCGGGAGAGACCCAGTACTTC. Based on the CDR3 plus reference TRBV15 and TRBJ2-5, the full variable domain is DAMVIQNPRYQVTQFGKPVTLSCSQTLNHNVMYWYQQKSSQAPKLLFHYYDKDFNNEADTPDNFQSRRPNTSFCFLDIRSPGLGDTAMYLCATSRDKGAGETQYFGPGTRLLVL.

The CDR3 sequence: CASSLAGSLHYEQYF. The CDR3 region has the DNA TGTGCCAGCAGCTTGGCTGGGAGTCTCCACTACGAGCAGTACTTC. The chain links TRBV5-6 to TRBJ2-7, with D perhaps TRBD2 (5 bases). The CDR3 consists of 15 residues. Germline values: CDR1 SGHDT, CDR2 YYEEEE. The V and J ends lost 0 bases and 3 bases respectively, with 13 bases between them.

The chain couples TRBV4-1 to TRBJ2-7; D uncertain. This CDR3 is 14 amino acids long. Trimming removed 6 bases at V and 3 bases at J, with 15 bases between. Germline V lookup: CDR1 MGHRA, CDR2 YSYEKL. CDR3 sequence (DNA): TGCGCCAGCAGTCTTAAAGACACAGACTACGAGCAGTACTTC. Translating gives CASSLKDTDYEQYF.

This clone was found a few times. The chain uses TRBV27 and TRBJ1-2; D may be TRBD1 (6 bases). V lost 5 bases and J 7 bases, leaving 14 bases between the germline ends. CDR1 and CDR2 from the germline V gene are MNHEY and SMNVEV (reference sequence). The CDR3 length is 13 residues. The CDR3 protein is CASSVTGLSGYTF. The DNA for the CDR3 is TGTGCCAGCAGTGTAACAGGGTTGAGTGGCTACACCTTC.

CDR3 coding DNA: TGTGCCAGCAGCTTAACCGCAGGGACCGGGGAGCTGTTTTTT. Its translation: CASSLTAGTGELFF. V gene TRBV7-8 combines with J gene TRBJ2-2, with D possibly being TRBD1 (5 bases). Trimming took 2 bases from V and 5 from J, leaving 9 bases between them. The CDR3 is 14 amino acids. CDR1 is SGHVS, CDR2 FQNEAQ, per germline.

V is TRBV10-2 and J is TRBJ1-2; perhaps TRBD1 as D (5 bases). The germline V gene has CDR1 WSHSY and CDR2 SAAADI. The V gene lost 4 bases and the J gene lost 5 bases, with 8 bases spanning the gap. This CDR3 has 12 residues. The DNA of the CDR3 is TGCGCCAGCAGTGTGACAGTATATGGCTACACCTTC. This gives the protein CASSVTVYGYTF.

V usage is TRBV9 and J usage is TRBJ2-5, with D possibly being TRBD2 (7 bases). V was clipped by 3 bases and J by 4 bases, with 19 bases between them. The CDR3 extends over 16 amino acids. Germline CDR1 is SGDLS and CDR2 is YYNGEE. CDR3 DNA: TGTGCCAGCAGCGCCAAGGGGGGGGTTACAGGAGAGACCCAGTACTTC. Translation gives CASSAKGGVTGETQYF.

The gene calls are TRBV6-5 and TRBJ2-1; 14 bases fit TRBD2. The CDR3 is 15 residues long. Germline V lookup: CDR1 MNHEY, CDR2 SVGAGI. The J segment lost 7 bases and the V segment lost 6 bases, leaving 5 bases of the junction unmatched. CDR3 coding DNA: TGTGCCAGCAGCTCCGGGACTAGCGGGAGAAATGAGCAGTTCTTC. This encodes CASSSGTSGRNEQFF.

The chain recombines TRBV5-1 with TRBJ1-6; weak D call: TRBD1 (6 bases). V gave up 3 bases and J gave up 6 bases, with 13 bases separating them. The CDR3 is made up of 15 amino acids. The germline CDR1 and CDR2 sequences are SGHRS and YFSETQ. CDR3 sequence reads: CASSSNPQGNSPLHF. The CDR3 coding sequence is TGCGCCAGCAGCTCCAACCCACAGGGTAATTCACCCCTCCACTTT.

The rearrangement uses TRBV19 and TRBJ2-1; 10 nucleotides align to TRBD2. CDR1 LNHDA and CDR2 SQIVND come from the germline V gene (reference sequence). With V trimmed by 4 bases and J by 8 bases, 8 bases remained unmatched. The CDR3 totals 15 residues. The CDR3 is CASSKLAGLMDEQFF. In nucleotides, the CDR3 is TGTGCCAGTAGTAAACTAGCGGGGCTGATGGATGAGCAGTTCTTC.

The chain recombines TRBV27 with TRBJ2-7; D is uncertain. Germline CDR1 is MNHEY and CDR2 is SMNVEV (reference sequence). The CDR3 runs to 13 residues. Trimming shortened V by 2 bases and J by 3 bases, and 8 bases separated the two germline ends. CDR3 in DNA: TGTGCCAGCAGTTTAAGATGGGACTACGAGCAGTACTTC. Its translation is CASSLRWDYEQYF.

CDR3 residues: CASTIGGTGSEKLFF. CDR3 nucleotides: TGTGCCAGCACCATAGGTGGGACAGGGAGCGAAAAACTGTTTTTT. The chain has TRBV6-5 and TRBJ1-4, with TRBD1 identical over 9 bases. Germline-derived CDR1 and CDR2 are MNHEY and SVGAGI. Germline trimming cut 7 bases from V and 8 bases from J; bases unmatched to any gene: 11. The length of the CDR3 is 15 residues.

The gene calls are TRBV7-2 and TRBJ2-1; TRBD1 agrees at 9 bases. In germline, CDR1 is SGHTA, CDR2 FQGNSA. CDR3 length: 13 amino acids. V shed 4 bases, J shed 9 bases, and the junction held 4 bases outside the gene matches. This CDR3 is CASSSTGGLEQFF. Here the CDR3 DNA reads TGTGCCAGCAGCTCTACAGGGGGCCTTGAGCAGTTCTTC.

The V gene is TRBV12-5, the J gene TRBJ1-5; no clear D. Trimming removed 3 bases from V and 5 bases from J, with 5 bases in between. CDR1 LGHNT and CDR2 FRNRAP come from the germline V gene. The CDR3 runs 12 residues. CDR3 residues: CASGLDDQPQHF. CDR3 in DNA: TGTGCTAGTGGTTTAGACGATCAGCCCCAGCATTTT.

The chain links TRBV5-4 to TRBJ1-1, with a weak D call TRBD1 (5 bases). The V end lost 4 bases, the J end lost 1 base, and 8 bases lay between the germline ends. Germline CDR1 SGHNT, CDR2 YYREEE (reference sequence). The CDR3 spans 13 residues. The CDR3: CASSLQANTEAFF. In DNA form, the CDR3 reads TGTGCCAGCAGCCTACAGGCGAACACTGAAGCTTTCTTT.

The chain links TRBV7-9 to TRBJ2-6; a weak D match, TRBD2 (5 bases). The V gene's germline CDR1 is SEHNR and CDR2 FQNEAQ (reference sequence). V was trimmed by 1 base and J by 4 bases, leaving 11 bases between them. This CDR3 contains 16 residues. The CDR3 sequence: CASSLVLGVGANVLTF. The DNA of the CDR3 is TGTGCCAGCAGCTTAGTTCTGGGAGTCGGGGCCAACGTCCTGACTTTC. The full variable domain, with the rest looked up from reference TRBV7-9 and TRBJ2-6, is DTGVSQNPRHKITKRGQNVTFRCDPISEHNRLYWYRQTLGQGPEFLTYFQNEAQLEKSRLLSDRFSAERPKGSFSTLEIQRTEQGDSAMYLCASSLVLGVGANVLTFGAGSRLTVL.